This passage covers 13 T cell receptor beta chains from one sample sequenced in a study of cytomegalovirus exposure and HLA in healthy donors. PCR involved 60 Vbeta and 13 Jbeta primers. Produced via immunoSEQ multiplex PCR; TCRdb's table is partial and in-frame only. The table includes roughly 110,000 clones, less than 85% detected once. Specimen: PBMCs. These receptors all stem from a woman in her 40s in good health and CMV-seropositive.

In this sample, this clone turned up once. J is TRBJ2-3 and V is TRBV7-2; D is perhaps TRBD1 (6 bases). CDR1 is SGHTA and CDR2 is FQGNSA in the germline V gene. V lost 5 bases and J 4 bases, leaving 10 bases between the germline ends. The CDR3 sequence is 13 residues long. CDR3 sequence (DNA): TGTGCCAGCAGCCAACAGGGTTCAGATACGCAGTATTTT. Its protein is CASSQQGSDTQYF.

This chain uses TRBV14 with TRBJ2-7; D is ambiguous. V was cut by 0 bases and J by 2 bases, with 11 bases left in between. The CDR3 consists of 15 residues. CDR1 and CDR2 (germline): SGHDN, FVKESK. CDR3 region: CASSQEARRPYEQYF. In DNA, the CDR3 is TGTGCCAGCAGCCAAGAGGCTAGACGGCCCTACGAGCAGTACTTC.

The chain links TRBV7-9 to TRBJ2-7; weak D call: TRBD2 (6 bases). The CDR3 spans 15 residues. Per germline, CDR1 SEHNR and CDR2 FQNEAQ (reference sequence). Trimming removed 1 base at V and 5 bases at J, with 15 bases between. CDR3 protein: CASSLVQAGIHEQYF. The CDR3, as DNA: TGTGCCAGCAGCTTAGTACAGGCGGGGATCCACGAGCAGTACTTC. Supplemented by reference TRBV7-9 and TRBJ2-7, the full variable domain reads DTGVSQNPRHKITKRGQNVTFRCDPISEHNRLYWYRQTLGQGPEFLTYFQNEAQLEKSRLLSDRFSAERPKGSFSTLEIQRTEQGDSAMYLCASSLVQAGIHEQYFGPGTRLTVT.

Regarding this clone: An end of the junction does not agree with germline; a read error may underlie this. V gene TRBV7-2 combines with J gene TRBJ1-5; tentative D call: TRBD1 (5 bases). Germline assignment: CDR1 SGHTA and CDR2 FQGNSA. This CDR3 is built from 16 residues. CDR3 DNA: TGTGCCAGCAGCTTAGATTTGGGGGGTAGCCATCAGCCCCAGCATTTT. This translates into CASSLDLGGSHQPQHF.

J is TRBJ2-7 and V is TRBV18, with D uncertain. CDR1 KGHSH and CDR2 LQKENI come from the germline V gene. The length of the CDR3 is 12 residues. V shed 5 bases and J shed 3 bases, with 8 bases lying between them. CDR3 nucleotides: TGTGCCAGCTCAGGAACGGGCTACGAGCAGTACTTC. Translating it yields CASSGTGYEQYF. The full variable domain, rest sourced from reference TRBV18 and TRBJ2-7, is NAGVMQNPRHLVRRRGQEARLRCSPMKGHSHVYWYRQLPEEGLKFMVYLQKENIIDESGMPKERFSAEFPKEGPSILRIQQVVRGDSAAYFCASSGTGYEQYFGPGTRLTVT.

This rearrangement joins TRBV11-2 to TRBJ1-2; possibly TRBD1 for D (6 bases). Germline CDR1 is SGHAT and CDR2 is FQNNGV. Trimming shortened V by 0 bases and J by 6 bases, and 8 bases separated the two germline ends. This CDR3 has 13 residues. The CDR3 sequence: CASSLDRTDGYTF. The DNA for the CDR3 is TGTGCCAGCAGCTTAGATCGGACAGATGGCTACACCTTC.

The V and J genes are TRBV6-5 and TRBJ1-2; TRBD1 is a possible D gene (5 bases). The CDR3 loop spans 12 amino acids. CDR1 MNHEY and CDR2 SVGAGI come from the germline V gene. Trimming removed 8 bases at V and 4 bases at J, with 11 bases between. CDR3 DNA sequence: TGTGCCAGCTCAAGGGGCCGCTATGGCTACACCTTC. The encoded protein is CASSRGRYGYTF.

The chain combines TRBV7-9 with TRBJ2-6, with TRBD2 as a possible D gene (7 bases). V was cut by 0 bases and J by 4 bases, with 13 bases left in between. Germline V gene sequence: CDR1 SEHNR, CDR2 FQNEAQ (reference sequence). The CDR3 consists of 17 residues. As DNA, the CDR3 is TGTGCCAGCAGCTTAGCGTCCGGGGGGACAGGGGCCAACGTCCTGACTTTC. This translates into CASSLASGGTGANVLTF.

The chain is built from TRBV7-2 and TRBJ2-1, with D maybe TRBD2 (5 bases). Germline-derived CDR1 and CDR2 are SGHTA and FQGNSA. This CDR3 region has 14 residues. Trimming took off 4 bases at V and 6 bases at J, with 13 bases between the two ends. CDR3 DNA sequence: TGTGCCAGCAGCTCATTCGCCCGGGGCAATGAGCAGTTCTTC. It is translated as CASSSFARGNEQFF.

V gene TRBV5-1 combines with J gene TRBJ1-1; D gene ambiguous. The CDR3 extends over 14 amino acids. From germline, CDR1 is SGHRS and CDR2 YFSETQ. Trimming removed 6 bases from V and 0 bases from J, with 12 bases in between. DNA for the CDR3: TGCGCCAGCACGGAGGGCAGTTTGAACACTGAAGCTTTCTTT. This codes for CASTEGSLNTEAFF.

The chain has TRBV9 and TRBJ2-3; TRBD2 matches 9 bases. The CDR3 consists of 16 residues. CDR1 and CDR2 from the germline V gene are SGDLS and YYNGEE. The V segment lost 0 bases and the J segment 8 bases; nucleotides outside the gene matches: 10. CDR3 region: CASSVATGTSSGTQYF. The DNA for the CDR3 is TGTGCCAGCAGCGTAGCTACCGGGACTAGCTCTGGTACGCAGTATTTT.

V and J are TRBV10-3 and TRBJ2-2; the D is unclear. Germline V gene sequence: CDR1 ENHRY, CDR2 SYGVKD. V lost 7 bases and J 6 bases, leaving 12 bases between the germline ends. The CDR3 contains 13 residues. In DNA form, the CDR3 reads TGTGCCATCACCACGGGTTCGGCCGGGGAGCTGTTTTTT. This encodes CAITTGSAGELFF.

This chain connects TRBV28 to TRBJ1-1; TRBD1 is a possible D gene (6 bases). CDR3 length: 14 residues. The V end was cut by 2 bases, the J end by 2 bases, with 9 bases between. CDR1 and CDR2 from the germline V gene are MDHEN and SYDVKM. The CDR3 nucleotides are TGTGCCAGCAGTTTAATAGGGGGAAACACTGAAGCTTTCTTT. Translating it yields CASSLIGGNTEAFF. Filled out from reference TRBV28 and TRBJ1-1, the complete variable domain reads DVKVTQSSRYLVKRTGEKVFLECVQDMDHENMFWYRQDPGLGLRLIYFSYDVKMKEKGDIPEGYSVSREKKERFSLILESASTNQTSMYLCASSLIGGNTEAFFGQGTRLTVV.